The clone carrying this T cell receptor beta chain was detected once. The data derive from a study of control samples from healthy donors and cancer patients. The data were produced by immunoSEQ multiplex PCR, yet TCRdb's version contains in-frame clones alone and is incomplete. The sample has about 120,000 clones; around 89% are singletons. The CDR3 totals 15 residues. With 7 bases removed from V and 6 bases from J, the gap between germline ends came to 20 bases. Germline V gives CDR1 LGHDT, CDR2 YNNKEL (reference sequence). This chain joins TRBV3-1 (or the pseudogene TRBV3-2) and TRBJ2-3; TRBD1 might be the D (5 bases). Sequenced sample: PBMCs. This TCR came from a woman between 45 and 60 years old with colorectal cancer. CDR3 loop: CASKNLGDTRDTQYF. The CDR3 nucleotides read TGTGCCAGCAAAAACCTAGGGGATACGCGCGATACGCAGTATTTT.